This T cell receptor (beta chain) was sequenced during a study of blood T cell repertoires in COVID-19. TCRdb's copy holds only in-frame clones and misses some; the assay was immunoSEQ multiplex PCR. In the table there are some 250,000 clones, approximately 83% of which are singletons. Cohort allocation depended upon clinical history that participants reported. What the recovered Cohort 3 donors had was two negative PCRs, clearance, or symptom resolution. CDR1 and CDR2 from the germline V gene are SEHNR and FQNEAQ (reference sequence). After removal of 5 bases from V and 10 bases from J, the junction contained 8 bases not matched to a gene. This CDR3 is 15 amino acids long.

This sequence was found in a woman between 50 and 59 years old who had recovered from COVID-19. V and J are TRBV7-9 and TRBJ1-6; the match to TRBD1 covers 10 bases. The sample comprised PBMCs or T cells enriched from blood (not recorded which). The DNA of the CDR3 is TGTGCCAGCAGCGAACCGGGACAGGGGCGATCACCCCTCCACTTT. Amino acids: CASSEPGQGRSPLHF.